This is a list of T cell receptor beta chains from one sample in a study of blood T cell repertoires in COVID-19. The method was immunoSEQ multiplex PCR; TCRdb's version includes in-frame clones alone and lacks a portion of them. The repertoire consists of some 230,000 clones, with approximately 84% occurring once and the leading ten covering around 0.89%. The specimen was peripheral blood. These receptors all stem from a middle-aged man with acute or convalescent COVID-19. The CDR3 runs from the conserved cysteine through the conserved F or W. D genes are given only for firm matches. Expanded clones are given a class, and other clones once, few, many or no size at all.

j_call v_call clone_size d_call cdr3_aa cdr3_nt
TRBJ2-2 TRBV5-1 once TRBD1 CASSPPGQGTGELFF TGCGCCAGCAGCCCTCCGGGACAGGGAACCGGGGAGCTGTTTTTT
TRBJ1-4 TRBV5-8 NA NA CASSPRGDVRVREKLFF TGTGCCAGCAGCCCTCGGGGGGATGTCCGAGTGCGTGAAAAACTGTTTTTT
TRBJ1-2 TRBV10-3 NA TRBD1 CAILPGTGFLNYGYTF TGTGCCATCTTACCCGGGACAGGATTCCTTAACTATGGCTACACCTTC
TRBJ1-2 TRBV11-2 NA NA CASSFRNYGYTF TGTGCCAGCAGCTTCCGGAACTATGGCTACACCTTC
TRBJ1-2 TRBV19 NA TRBD1 CASRTGTDYGYTF TGTGCCAGTAGAACCGGGACAGACTATGGCTACACCTTC
TRBJ1-2 TRBV5-1 NA TRBD1 CASSLGQAPGTF TGCGCCAGCAGCCTCGGACAGGCTCCAGGTACCTTC
TRBJ1-6 TRBV15 NA NA CATSRETTSYNSPLHF TGTGCCACCAGCAGAGAAACGACTTCTTATAATTCACCCCTCCACTTT
TRBJ1-6 TRBV5-4 NA TRBD1 CASSSGQGDGSPLHF TGTGCCAGCAGCTCTGGACAGGGGGACGGTTCACCCCTCCACTTT
TRBJ1-2 TRBV25-1 NA TRBD1 CASSAGLGQGAFNYGYTF TGTGCCAGCAGTGCCGGCCTGGGACAGGGGGCGTTTAACTATGGCTACACCTTC
TRBJ1-5 TRBV5-1 NA TRBD1 CASSFSGGWGQPQHF TGCGCCAGCAGCTTTTCAGGGGGCTGGGGTCAGCCCCAGCATTTT
TRBJ1-5 TRBV5-5 NA NA CARTRGDQPQHF TGTGCCAGAACTCGGGGGGATCAGCCCCAGCATTTT
TRBJ2-2 TRBV3-1/TRBV3-2 NA TRBD2 CASSQPTSFTGELFF TGTGCCAGCAGCCAACCGACTAGCTTTACCGGGGAGCTGTTTTTT
TRBJ1-2 TRBV6-6 NA NA CASSYGGSLYGYTF TGTGCCAGCAGTTACGGGGGCAGTCTCTATGGCTACACCTTC
TRBJ2-5 TRBV4-1 NA TRBD2 CASSPPPGGGGQETQYF TGCGCCAGCAGCCCCCCCCCGGGCGGGGGAGGCCAAGAGACCCAGTACTTC
TRBJ2-3 TRBV18 once TRBD2 CASSPLLAGSTDTQYF TGTGCCAGCTCACCACTTCTAGCGGGGAGCACAGATACGCAGTATTTT
TRBJ2-3 TRBV2 NA NA CASTRDSTDTQYF TGTGCCAGCACCAGGGACTCCACAGATACGCAGTATTTT